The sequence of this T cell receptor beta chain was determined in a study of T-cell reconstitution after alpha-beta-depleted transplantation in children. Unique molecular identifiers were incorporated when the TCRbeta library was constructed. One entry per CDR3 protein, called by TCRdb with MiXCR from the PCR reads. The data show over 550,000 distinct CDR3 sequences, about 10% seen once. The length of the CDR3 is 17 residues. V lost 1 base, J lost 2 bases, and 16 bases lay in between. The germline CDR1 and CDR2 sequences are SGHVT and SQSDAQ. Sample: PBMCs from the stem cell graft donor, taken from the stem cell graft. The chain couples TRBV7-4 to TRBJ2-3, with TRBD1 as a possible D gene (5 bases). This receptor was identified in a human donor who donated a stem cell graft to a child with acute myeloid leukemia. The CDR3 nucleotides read TGTGCCAGCAGCTTAGATGGGCACTGGACACACACAGATACGCAGTATTTT. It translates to CASSLDGHWTHTDTQYF.